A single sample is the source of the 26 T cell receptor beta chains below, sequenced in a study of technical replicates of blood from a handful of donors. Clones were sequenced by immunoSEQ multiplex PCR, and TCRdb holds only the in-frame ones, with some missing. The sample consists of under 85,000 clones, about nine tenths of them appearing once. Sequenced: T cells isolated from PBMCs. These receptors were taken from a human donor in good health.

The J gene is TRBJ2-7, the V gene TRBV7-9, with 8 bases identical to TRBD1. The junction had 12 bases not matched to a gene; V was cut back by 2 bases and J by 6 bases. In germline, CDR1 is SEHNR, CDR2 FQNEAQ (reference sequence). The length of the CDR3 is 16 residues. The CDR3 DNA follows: TGTGCCAGCAGCTTACCTGCGCTCGGACAGGGCCCCGAGCAGTACTTC. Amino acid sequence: CASSLPALGQGPEQYF.

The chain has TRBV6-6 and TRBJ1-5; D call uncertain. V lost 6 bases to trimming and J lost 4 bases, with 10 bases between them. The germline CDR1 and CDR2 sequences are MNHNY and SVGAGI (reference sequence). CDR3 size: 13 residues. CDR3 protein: CASSRSTNQPQHF. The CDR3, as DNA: TGTGCCAGCAGCCGCTCAACAAATCAGCCCCAGCATTTT.

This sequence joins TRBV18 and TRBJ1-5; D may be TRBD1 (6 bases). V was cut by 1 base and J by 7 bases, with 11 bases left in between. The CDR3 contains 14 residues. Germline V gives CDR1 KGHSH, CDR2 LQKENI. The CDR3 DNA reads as TGTGCCAGCTCACCACAGGGGCAGGGGCAGCCCCAGCATTTT. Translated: CASSPQGQGQPQHF.

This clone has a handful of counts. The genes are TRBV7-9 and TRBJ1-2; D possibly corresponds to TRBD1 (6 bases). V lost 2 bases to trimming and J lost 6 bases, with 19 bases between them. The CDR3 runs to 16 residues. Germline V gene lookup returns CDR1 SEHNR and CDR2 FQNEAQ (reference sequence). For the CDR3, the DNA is TGTGCCAGCAGCTTATACTGGCGCCAGGGGATAGATGGCTACACCTTC. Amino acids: CASSLYWRQGIDGYTF.

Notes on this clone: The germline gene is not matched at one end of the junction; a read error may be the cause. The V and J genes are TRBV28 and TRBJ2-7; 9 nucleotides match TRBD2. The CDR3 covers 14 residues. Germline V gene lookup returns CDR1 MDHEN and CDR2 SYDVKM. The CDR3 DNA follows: TGTGCCAGCAGTTTCACAGGGGTAGCGGGAGTGAAGGACTTC. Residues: CASSFTGVAGVKDF.

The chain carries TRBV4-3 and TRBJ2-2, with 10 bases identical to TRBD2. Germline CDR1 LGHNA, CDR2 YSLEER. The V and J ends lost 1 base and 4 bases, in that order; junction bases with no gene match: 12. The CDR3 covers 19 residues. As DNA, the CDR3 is TGCGCCAGCAGCCAAGGAACAATCGCTAGCGGGAGAGCCACCGGGGAGCTGTTTTTT. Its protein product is CASSQGTIASGRATGELFF.

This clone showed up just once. DNA of the CDR3: TGTGCCAGCAGACAAAACAGGGAAGGGGCTTTCTTT. Translated: CASRQNREGAFF. The gene calls are TRBV6-6 and TRBJ1-1; possibly TRBD1 for D (6 bases). The CDR3 has 12 residues. V lost 6 bases, J lost 11 bases, and 16 bases lay in between. CDR1 is MNHNY and CDR2 is SVGAGI in the germline V gene (reference sequence).

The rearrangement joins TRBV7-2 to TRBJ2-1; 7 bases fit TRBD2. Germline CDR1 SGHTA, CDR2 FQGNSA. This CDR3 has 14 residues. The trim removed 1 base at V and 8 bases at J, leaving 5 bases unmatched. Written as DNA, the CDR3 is TGTGCCAGCAGCTTAGGGTGGGAGGGGTATGAGCAGTTCTTC. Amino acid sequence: CASSLGWEGYEQFF. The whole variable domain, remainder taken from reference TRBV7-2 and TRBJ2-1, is GAGVSQSPSNKVTEKGKDVELRCDPISGHTALYWYRQSLGQGLEFLIYFQGNSAPDKSGLPSDRFSAERTGGSVSTLTIQRTQQEDSAVYLCASSLGWEGYEQFFGPGTRLTVL.

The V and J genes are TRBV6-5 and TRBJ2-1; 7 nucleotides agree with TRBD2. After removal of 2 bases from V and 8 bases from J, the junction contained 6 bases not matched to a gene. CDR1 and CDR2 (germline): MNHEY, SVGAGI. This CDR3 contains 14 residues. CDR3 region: CASSYGWEGDEQFF. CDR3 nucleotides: TGTGCCAGCAGTTACGGGTGGGAGGGCGATGAGCAGTTCTTC.

This chain's CDR3 is CAIRRTGERTDTQYF. CDR3 bases: TGTGCCATCAGGAGGACAGGGGAAAGAACAGATACGCAGTATTTT. The rearrangement links TRBV10-3 to TRBJ2-3; TRBD1 matches at 9 bases. Germline lookup yields CDR1 ENHRY and CDR2 SYGVKD. CDR3 length equals 15 residues. J was trimmed by 3 bases and V by 6 bases; bases with no gene match: 7.

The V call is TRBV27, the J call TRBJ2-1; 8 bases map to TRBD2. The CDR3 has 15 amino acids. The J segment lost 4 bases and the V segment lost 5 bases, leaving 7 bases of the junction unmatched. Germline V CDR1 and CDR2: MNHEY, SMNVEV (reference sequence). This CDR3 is CASSRGTRAYNEQFF. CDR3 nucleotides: TGTGCCAGCAGTCGGGGGACTAGAGCGTACAATGAGCAGTTCTTC.

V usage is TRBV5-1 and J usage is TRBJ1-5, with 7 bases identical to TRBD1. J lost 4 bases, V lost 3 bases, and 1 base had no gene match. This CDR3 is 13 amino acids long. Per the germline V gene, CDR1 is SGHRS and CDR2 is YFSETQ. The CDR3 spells CASSWDSNQPQHF. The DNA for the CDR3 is TGCGCCAGCAGCTGGGACAGTAATCAGCCCCAGCATTTT.

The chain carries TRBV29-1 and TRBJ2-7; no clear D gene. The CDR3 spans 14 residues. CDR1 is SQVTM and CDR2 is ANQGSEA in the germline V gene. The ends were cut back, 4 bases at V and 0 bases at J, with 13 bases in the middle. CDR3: CSVASRVPSYEQYF. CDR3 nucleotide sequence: TGCAGCGTTGCGTCCCGGGTACCCTCCTACGAGCAGTACTTC.

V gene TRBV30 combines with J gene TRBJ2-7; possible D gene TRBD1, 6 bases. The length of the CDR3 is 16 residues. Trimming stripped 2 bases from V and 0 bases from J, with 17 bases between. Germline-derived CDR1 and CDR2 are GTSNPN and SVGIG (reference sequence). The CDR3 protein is CAWSPTGPRSSYEQYF. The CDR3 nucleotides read TGTGCCTGGAGTCCAACAGGGCCCAGGAGCTCCTACGAGCAGTACTTC.

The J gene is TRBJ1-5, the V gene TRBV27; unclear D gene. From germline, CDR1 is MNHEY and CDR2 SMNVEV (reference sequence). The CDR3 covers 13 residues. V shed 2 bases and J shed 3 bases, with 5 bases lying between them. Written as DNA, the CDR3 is TGTGCCAGCAGTTTAGTCTCCAATCAGCCCCAGCATTTT. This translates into CASSLVSNQPQHF.

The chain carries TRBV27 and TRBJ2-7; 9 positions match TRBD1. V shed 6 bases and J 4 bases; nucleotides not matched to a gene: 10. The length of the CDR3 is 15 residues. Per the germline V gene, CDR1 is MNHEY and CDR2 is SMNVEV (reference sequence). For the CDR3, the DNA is TGTGCCAGCAGCACCCCTACAGGGGGCATATACGAGCAGTACTTC. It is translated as CASSTPTGGIYEQYF.

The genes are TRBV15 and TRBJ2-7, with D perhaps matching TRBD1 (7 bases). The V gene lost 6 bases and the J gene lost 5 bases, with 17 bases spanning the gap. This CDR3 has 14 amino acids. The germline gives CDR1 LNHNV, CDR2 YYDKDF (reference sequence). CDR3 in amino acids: CATSSRRDRNEQYF. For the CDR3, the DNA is TGTGCCACCAGTAGTAGGCGGGACAGAAACGAGCAGTACTTC.

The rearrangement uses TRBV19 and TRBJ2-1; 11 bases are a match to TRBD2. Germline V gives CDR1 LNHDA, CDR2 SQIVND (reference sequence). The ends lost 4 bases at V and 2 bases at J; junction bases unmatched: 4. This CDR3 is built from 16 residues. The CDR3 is CASSTIAGGTYNEQFF. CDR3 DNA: TGTGCCAGTAGTACAATAGCGGGAGGGACCTACAATGAGCAGTTCTTC.

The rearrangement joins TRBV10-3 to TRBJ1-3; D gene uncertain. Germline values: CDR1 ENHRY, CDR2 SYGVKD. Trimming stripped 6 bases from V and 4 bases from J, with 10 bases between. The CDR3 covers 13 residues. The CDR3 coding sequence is TGTGCCATCAGCTACCCGGAGGGAAACACCATATATTTT. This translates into CAISYPEGNTIYF.

The CDR3 region has the DNA TGTGCCAGCAGCCAAGTCATTGACGGGAGGGAGGATGAGCAGTTCTTC. Protein: CASSQVIDGREDEQFF. This rearrangement joins TRBV4-2 to TRBJ2-1, with 8 bases that match TRBD2. The V segment lost 1 base and the J segment 8 bases; nucleotides outside the gene matches: 10. The CDR3 is made up of 16 amino acids. Germline V lookup: CDR1 LGHNA, CDR2 YNFKEQ.

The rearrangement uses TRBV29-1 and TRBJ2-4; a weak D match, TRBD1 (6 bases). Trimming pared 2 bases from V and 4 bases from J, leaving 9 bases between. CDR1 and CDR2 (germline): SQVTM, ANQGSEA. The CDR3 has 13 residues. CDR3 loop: CSVEYREKNIQYF. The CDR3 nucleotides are TGCAGCGTTGAATACAGGGAAAAAAACATTCAGTACTTC.

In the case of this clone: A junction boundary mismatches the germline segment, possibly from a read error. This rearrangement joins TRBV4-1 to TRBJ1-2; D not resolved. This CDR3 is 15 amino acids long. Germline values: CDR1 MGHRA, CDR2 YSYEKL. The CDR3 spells CASSQEAIDIGIAAF. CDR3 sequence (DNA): TGCGCCAGCAGCCAAGAAGCTATCGATATTGGTATAGCGGCCTTC.

The CDR3 DNA follows: TGTGCCAGCAGCCTCGAGGATCGGGAGACCCAGTACTTC. Amino acid sequence: CASSLEDRETQYF. The chain has TRBV5-4 and TRBJ2-5, with D uncertain. CDR3 length: 13 amino acids. Germline assignment: CDR1 SGHNT and CDR2 YYREEE (reference sequence). The ends were cut back, 4 bases at V and 5 bases at J, with 12 bases in the middle.

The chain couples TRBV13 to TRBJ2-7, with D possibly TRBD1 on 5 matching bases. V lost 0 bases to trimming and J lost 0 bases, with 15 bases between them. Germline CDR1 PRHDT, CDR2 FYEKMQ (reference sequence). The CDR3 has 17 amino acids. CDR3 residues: CASSLGVGAEPSYEQYF. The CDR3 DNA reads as TGTGCCAGCAGCTTAGGCGTAGGGGCCGAACCCTCCTACGAGCAGTACTTC.

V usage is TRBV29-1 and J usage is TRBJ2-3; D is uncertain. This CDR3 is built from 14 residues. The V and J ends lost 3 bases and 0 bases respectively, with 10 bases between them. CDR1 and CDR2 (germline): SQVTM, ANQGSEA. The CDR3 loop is CSVDPGFSTDTQYF. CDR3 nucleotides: TGCAGCGTTGATCCCGGGTTTAGCACAGATACGCAGTATTTT.

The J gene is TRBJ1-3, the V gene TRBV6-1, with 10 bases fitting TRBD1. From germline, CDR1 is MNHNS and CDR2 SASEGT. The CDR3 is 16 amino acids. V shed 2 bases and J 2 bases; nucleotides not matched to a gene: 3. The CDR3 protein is CASSERGQGPGNTIYF. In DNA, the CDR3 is TGTGCCAGCAGTGAACGGGGACAGGGGCCTGGAAACACCATATATTTT.